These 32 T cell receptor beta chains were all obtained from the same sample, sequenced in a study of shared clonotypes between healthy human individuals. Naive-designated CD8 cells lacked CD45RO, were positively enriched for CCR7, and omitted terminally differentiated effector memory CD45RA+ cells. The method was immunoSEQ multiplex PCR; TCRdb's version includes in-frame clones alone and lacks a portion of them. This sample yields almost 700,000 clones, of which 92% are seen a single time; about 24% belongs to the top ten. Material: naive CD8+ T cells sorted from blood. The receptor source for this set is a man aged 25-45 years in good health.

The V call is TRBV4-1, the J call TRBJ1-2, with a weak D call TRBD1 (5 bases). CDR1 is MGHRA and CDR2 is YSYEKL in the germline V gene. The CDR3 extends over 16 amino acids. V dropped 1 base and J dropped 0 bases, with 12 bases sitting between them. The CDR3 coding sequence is TGCGCCAGCAGCCAAGGGGACCGGGACTCTAACTATGGCTACACCTTC. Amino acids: CASSQGDRDSNYGYTF.

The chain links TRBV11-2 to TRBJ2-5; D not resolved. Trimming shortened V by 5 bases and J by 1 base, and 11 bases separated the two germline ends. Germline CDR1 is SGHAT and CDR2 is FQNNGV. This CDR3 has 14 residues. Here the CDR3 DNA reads TGTGCCAGCAGCAGCGCCGGGCCCCAAGAGACCCAGTACTTC. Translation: CASSSAGPQETQYF.

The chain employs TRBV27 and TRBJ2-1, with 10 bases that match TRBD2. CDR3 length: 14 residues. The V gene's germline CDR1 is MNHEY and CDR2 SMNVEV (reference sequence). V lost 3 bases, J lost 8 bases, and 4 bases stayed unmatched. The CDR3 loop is CASSFLAGVYEQFF. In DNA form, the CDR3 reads TGTGCCAGCAGTTTCCTAGCGGGAGTATATGAGCAGTTCTTC.

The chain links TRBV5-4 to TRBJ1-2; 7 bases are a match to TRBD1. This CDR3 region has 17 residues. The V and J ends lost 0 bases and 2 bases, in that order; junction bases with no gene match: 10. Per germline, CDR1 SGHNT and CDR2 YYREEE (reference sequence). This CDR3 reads CASSLGWLRGQNYGYTF. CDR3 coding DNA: TGTGCCAGCAGCTTGGGGTGGTTAAGGGGACAGAACTATGGCTACACCTTC.

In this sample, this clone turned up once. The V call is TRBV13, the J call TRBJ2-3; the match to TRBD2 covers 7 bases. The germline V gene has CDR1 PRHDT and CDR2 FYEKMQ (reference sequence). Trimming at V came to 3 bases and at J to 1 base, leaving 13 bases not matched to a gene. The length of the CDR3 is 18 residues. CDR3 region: CASSLWDPPGGGTDTQYF. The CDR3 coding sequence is TGTGCCAGCAGCTTGTGGGACCCGCCGGGGGGTGGCACAGATACGCAGTATTTT.

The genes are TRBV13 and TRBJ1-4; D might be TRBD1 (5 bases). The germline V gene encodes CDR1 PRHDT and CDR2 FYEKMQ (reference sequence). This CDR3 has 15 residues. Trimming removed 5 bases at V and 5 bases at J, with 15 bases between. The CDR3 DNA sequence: TGTGCCAGCAGCGCAACCGGGACGGTAAATGAAAAACTGTTTTTT. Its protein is CASSATGTVNEKLFF.

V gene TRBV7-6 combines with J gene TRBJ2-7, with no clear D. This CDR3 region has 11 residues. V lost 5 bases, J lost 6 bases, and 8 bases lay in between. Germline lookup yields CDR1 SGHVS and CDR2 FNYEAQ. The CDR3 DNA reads TGTGCCAGCAGCGTGAGTGGCGAGCAGTACTTC. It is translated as CASSVSGEQYF.

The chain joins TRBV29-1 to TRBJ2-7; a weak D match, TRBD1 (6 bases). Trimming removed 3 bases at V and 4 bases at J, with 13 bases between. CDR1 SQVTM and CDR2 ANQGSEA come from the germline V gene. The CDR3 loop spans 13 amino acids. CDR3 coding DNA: TGCAGCGTTGAGTTCCAGGGGATGTACGAGCAGTACTTC. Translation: CSVEFQGMYEQYF.

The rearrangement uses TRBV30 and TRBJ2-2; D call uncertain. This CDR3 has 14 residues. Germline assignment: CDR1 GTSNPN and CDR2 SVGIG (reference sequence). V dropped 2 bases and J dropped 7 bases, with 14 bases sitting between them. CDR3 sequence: CAWSPPPVSGELFF. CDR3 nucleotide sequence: TGTGCCTGGAGTCCTCCGCCAGTAAGCGGGGAGCTGTTTTTT.

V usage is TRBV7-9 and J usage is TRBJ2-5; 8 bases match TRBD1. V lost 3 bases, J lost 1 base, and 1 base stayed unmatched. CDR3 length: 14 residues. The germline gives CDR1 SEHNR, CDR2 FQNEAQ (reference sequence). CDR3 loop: CASSLDRAQETQYF. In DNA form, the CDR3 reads TGTGCCAGCAGCTTGGACAGGGCCCAAGAGACCCAGTACTTC.

The CDR3 loop reads CASSVRQVNEQFF. As DNA, the CDR3 is TGTGCCAGCAGCGTACGACAGGTGAATGAGCAGTTCTTC. The chain employs TRBV9 and TRBJ2-1, with TRBD1 as a possible D gene (6 bases). The CDR3 totals 13 residues. Trimming removed 1 base at V and 7 bases at J, with 9 bases between. Germline V gives CDR1 SGDLS, CDR2 YYNGEE.

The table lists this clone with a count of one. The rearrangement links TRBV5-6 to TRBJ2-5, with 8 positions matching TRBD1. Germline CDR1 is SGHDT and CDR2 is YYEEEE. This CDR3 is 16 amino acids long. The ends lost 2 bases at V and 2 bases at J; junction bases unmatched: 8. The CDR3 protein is CASSFSTGGWQETQYF. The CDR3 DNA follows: TGTGCCAGCAGCTTCAGTACAGGGGGATGGCAAGAGACCCAGTACTTC.

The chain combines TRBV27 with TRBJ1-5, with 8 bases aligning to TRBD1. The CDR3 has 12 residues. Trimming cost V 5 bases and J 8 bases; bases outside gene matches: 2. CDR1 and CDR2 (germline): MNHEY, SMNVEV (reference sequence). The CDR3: CASSAQGEPQHF. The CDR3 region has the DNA TGTGCCAGCAGTGCACAGGGGGAGCCCCAGCATTTT.

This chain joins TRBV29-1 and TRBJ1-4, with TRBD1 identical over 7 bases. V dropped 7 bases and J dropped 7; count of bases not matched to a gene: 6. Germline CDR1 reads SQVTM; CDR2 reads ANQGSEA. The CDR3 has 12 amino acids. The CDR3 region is CSASGGGEKLFF. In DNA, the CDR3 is TGCAGCGCTTCAGGGGGGGGTGAAAAACTGTTTTTT.

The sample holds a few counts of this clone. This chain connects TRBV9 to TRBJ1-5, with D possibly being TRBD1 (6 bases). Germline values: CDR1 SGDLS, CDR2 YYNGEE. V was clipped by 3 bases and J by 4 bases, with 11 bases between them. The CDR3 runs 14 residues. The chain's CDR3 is CASSEGDGNQPQHF. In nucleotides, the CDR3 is TGTGCCAGCAGCGAGGGGGACGGAAATCAGCCCCAGCATTTT. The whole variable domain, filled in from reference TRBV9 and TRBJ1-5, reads DSGVTQTPKHLITATGQRVTLRCSPRSGDLSVYWYQQSLDQGLQFLIQYYNGEERAKGNILERFSAQQFPDLHSELNLSSLELGDSALYFCASSEGDGNQPQHFGDGTRLSIL.

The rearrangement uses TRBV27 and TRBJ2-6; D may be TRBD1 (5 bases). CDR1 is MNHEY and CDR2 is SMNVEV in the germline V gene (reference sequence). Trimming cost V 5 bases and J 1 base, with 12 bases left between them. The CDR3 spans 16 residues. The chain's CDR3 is CASSSVSGSGANVLTF. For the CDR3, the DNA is TGTGCCAGCAGTAGCGTTTCAGGGTCTGGGGCCAACGTCCTGACTTTC.

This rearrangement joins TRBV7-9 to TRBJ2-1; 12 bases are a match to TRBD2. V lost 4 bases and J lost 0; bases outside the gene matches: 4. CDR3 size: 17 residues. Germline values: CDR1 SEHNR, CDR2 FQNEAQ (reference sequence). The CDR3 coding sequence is TGTGCCAGCAGCTCCGGACTAGCGGGGAGCTCCTACAATGAGCAGTTCTTC. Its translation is CASSSGLAGSSYNEQFF.

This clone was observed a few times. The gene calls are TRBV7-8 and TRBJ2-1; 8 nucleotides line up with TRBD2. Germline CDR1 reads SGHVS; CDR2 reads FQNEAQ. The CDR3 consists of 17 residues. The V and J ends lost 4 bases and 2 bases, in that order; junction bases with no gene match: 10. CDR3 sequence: CASSSNRASGPYNEQFF. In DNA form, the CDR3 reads TGTGCCAGCAGCTCAAATAGGGCTAGCGGGCCCTACAATGAGCAGTTCTTC.

CDR3 sequence reads: CASSHSPSGGSPVDNEQFF. The CDR3 DNA is TGCGCCAGCAGTCACAGCCCTAGCGGGGGCTCCCCGGTGGACAATGAGCAGTTCTTC. The gene calls are TRBV4-3 and TRBJ2-1; TRBD2 aligns across 10 bases. Trimming at V came to 6 bases and at J to 5 bases, leaving 19 bases not matched to a gene. From germline, CDR1 is LGHNA and CDR2 YSLEER. The CDR3 extends over 19 amino acids.

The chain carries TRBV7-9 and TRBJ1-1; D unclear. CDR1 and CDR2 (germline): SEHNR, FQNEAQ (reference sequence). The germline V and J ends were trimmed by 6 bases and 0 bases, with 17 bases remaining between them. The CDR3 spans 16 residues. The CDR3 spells CASRRSGESLNTEAFF. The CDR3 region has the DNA TGTGCCAGCAGACGCTCCGGAGAAAGCTTGAACACTGAAGCTTTCTTT.

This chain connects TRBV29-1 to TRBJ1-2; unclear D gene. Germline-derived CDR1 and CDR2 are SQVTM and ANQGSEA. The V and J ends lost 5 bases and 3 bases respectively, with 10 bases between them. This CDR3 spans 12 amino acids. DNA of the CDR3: TGCAGCGTTTCCGACCGAGACTATGGCTACACCTTC. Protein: CSVSDRDYGYTF.

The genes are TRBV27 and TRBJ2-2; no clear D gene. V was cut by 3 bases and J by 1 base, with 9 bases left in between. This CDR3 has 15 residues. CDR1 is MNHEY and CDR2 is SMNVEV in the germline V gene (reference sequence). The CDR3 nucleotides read TGTGCCAGCAGTTTCGGCCAGGTGAACACCGGGGAGCTGTTTTTT. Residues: CASSFGQVNTGELFF.

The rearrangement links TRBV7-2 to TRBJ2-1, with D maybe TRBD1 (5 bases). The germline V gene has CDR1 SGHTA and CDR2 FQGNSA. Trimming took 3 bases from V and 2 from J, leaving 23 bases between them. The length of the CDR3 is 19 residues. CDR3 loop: CASSFPGRALTPTYNEQFF. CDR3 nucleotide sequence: TGTGCCAGCAGCTTCCCGGGCAGGGCACTTACCCCGACCTACAATGAGCAGTTCTTC.

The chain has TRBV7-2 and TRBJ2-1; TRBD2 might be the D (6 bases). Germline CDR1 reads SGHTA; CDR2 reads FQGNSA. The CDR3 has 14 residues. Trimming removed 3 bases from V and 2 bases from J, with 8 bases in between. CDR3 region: CASSFGGTYNEQFF. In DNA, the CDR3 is TGTGCCAGCAGCTTTGGCGGGACCTACAATGAGCAGTTCTTC.

CDR3 sequence reads: CASSSSGRSNYGYTF. CDR3 DNA sequence: TGTGCCAGCAGCTCCTCCGGACGGTCCAACTATGGCTACACCTTC. The V and J genes are TRBV9 and TRBJ1-2; the D is unclear. This CDR3 region has 15 residues. V lost 4 bases to trimming and J lost 2 bases, with 15 bases between them. Germline CDR1 reads SGDLS; CDR2 reads YYNGEE.

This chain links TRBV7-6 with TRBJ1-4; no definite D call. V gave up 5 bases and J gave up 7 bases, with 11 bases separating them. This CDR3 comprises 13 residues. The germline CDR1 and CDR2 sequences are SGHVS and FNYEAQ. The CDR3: CASSLGPGEKLFF. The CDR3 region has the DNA TGTGCCAGCAGCCTCGGCCCAGGTGAAAAACTGTTTTTT. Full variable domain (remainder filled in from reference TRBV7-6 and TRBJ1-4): GAGVSQSPRYKVTKRGQDVALRCDPISGHVSLYWYRQALGQGPEFLTYFNYEAQQDKSGLPNDRFSAERPEGSISTLTIQRTEQRDSAMYRCASSLGPGEKLFFGSGTQLSVL.

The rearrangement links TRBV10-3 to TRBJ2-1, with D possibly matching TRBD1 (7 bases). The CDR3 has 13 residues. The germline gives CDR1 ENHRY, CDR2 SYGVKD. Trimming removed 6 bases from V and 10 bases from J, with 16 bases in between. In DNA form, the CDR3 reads TGTGCCATCAGGGATGCGGGACAGCAAGAGCAGTTCTTC. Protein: CAIRDAGQQEQFF.

The CDR3 protein is CASSSEGQGIYGYTF. For the CDR3, the DNA is TGTGCCAGCAGCTCGGAGGGACAGGGAATCTATGGCTACACCTTC. The V call is TRBV5-4, the J call TRBJ1-2; TRBD1 aligns across 9 bases. CDR1 is SGHNT, CDR2 YYREEE, per germline (reference sequence). CDR3 size: 15 residues. J lost 4 bases, V lost 3 bases, and 7 bases had no gene match.

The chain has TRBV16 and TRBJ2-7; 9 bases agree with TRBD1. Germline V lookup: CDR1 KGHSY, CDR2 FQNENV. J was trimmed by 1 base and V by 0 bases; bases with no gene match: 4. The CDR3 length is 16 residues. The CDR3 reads CASSQSVGQGSYEQYF. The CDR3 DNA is TGTGCCAGCAGCCAATCGGTAGGACAGGGGTCCTACGAGCAGTACTTC.

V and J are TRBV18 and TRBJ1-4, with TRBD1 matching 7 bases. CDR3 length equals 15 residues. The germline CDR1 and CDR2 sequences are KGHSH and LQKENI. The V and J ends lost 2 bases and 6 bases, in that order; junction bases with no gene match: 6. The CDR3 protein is CASSPWEGGDEKLFF. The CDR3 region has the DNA TGTGCCAGCTCACCATGGGAAGGGGGCGATGAAAAACTGTTTTTT.

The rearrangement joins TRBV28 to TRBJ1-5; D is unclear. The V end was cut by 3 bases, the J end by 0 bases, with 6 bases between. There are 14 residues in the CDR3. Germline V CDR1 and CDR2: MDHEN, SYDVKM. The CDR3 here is CASSFAISNQPQHF. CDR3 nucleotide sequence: TGTGCCAGCAGTTTCGCGATTAGCAATCAGCCCCAGCATTTT.

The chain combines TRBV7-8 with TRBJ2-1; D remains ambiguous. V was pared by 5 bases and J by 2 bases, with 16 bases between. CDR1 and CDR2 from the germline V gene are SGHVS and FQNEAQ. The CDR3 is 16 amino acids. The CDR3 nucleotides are TGTGCCAGCAGCCCGCCTAGTTTTGAGCCCTACAATGAGCAGTTCTTC. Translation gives CASSPPSFEPYNEQFF.